These T cell receptor beta chains were read from a single sample in a study of vaccination effects on CD4 cells after COVID-19. Sequencing used immunoSEQ multiplex PCR; TCRdb keeps in-frame clones, though not all of them. The sample consists of more than 35,000 clones, approximately 72% of them appearing once. Antigens for these TCRs are unknown. The sequences come from CD4+ T cells from PBMCs cultured without peptide, collected after COVID-19 vaccination. Receptor source: a human donor who received a COVID-19 vaccine. The conserved cysteine and the conserved F or W are not part of the CDR3 here.

V	J	CDR3
TRBV7-2	TRBJ2-7	ASKLTGFSYEQY
TRBV9	TRBJ2-5	ASSPGQGAWETQY
TRBV5-4	TRBJ2-7	ASSSRPREQY
TRBV25-1	TRBJ2-7	ASRYRGSYEQY
TRBV2	TRBJ1-2	ASRTLGQGLRGYT
TRBV7-9	TRBJ1-1	ASSRGRGTF
TRBV6-5	TRBJ1-2	ASSSGTGGRYYGYT
TRBV18	TRBJ1-1	ASSPGGFDTEAF
TRBV27	TRBJ1-5	ASQSGQTSNQPQH
TRBV9	TRBJ2-5	ASSVGADLGTQY
TRBV5-8	TRBJ2-7	ASSLQGTYEQY
TRBV5-1	TRBJ2-2	ASSLTGQADTGELF
TRBV5-1	TRBJ1-2	ASSLAPGDYGYT
TRBV12-3/TRBV12-4	TRBJ2-7	ASSREGPYEQY
TRBV19	TRBJ2-7	ASSIAATYEQY
TRBV18	TRBJ2-5	ASSRDQQGETQY
TRBV15	TRBJ2-3	ATSSGTSGGRTDTQY
TRBV11-3	TRBJ2-2	ASSLGGGPNTGELF
TRBV11-3	TRBJ2-2	ASSLGQEVGELF
TRBV7-7	TRBJ2-7	ASSPVVSGGEQY
TRBV4-1	TRBJ2-4	ASSQAPGTMNIQY
TRBV2	TRBJ1-3	ASKTAGNTIY
TRBV23-1	TRBJ1-1	ARGQENTEAF
TRBV5-6	TRBJ2-1	ASSSSSGGATYNEQF
TRBV27	TRBJ2-7	ASSSQGGYEQY
TRBV5-6	TRBJ1-1	ASSLVYTEAF
TRBV14	TRBJ1-2	ASSPYIGVGGYT
TRBV13	TRBJ1-2	ASSPGQFGYT
TRBV19	TRBJ1-4	ASSINRTGVWDGEKLF
TRBV3-1/TRBV3-2	TRBJ2-7	ASSQDRGLYEQY
TRBV12-5	TRBJ2-3	ASGLQASTDTQY
TRBV9	TRBJ1-6	ASSAKGAPNSPLH
TRBV9	TRBJ2-1	ASSGTSGRNEQF
TRBV3-1/TRBV3-2	TRBJ2-1	ASSQVLRLTGGRGLNEQF
TRBV4-1	TRBJ2-3	ASLGLAEDTQY
TRBV19	TRBJ1-1	ASNAGAGTEAF
TRBV30	TRBJ1-2	AWSVQGEGNYGYT
TRBV19	TRBJ1-2	ASRRDRIIYGYT
TRBV5-1	TRBJ2-3	ASSDGTSGSTDTQY
TRBV13	TRBJ2-1	ASSLVGGGGSWNEQF
TRBV10-2	TRBJ1-6	ASSESGQKSSYNSPLH
TRBV28	TRBJ1-1	ASSSGSTEAF
TRBV11-1	TRBJ2-3	ASSLRGSTDTQY
TRBV3-1/TRBV3-2	TRBJ2-1	ASSSQVEQF
TRBV7-2	TRBJ1-3	ASSLRLGTVFSGNTIY
TRBV9	TRBJ2-1	ASSVVRAGGPYNEQF
TRBV2	TRBJ2-2	ASSGPPNTGELF
TRBV30	TRBJ1-2	AWSISSNYGYT
TRBV2	TRBJ2-5	ASSERRLQETQY
TRBV6-5	TRBJ1-2	ASGLGRGYGYT
TRBV30	TRBJ1-2	AWSRTGSYGYT